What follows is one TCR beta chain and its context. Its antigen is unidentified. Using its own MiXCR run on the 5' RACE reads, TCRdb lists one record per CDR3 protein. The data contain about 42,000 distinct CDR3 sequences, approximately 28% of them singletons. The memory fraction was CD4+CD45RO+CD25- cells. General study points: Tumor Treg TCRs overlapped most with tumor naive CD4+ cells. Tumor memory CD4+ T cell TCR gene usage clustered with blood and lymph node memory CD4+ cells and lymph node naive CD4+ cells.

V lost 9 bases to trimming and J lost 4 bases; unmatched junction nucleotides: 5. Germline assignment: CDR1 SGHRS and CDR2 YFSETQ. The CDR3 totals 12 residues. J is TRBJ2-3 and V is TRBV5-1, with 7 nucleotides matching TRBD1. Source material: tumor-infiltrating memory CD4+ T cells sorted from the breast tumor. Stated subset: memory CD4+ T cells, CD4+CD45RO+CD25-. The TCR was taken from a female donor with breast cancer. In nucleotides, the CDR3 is TGCGCCATCCGGGACAGCTCAGATACGCAGTATTTT. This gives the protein CAIRDSSDTQYF.